What follows describes a single TCR beta chain. Its antigen is currently unknown. The data were obtained in a study of shared clonotypes between healthy human individuals. Study information: Plates per donor: three CD4 naive, three CD4 memory, two CD8 naive, one CD8 memory.

Nashville, Tennessee was home to all donors, each a Caucasian adult. Findings and caveats of the study: Donors were few, which limited the genetic and exposure-history diversity represented.

The data were produced by immunoSEQ multiplex PCR, yet TCRdb's version contains in-frame clones alone and is incomplete. The table has 1,500,000 or so clones, roughly 98.5% seen once. J lost 8 bases, V lost 4 bases, and 7 bases had no gene match. This CDR3 has 15 residues. Germline CDR1 reads MNHNS; CDR2 reads SASEGT. This chain connects TRBV6-1 to TRBJ2-2; 10 nucleotides match TRBD2. The sample consisted of naive CD4+ T cells sorted from blood. Subset given: CD45RA+ positively selected. The TCR originated in a man aged 25-45 years in good health. This chain's CDR3 is CASSGLAGGRGELFF. The CDR3 DNA reads TGTGCCAGCAGTGGGTTAGCGGGAGGTAGGGGGGAGCTGTTTTTT.